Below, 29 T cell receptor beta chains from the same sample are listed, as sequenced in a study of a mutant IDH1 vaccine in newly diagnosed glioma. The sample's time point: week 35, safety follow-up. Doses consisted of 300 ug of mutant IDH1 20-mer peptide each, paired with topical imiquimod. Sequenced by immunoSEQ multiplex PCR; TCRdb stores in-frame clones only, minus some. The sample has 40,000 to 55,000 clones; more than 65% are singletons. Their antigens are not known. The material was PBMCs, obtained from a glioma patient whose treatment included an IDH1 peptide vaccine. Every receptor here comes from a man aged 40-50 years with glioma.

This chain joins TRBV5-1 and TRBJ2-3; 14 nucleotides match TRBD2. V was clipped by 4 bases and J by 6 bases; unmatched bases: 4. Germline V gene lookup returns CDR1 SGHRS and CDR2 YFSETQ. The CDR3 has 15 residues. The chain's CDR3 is CASSLRLAGGDTQYF. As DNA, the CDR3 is TGCGCCAGCAGCCTCCGACTAGCGGGGGGGGATACGCAGTATTTT.

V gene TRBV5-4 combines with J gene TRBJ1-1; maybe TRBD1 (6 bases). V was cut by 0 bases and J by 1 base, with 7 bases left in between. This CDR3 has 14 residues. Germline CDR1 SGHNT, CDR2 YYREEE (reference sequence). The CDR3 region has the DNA TGTGCCAGCAGCTTGGTGACAGGGAACACTGAAGCTTTCTTT. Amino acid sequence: CASSLVTGNTEAFF.

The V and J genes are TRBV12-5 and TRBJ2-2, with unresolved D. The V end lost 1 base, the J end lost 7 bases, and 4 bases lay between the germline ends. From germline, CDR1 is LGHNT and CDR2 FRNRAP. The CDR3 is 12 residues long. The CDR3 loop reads CASGLEFGELFF. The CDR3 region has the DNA TGTGCTAGTGGTTTGGAGTTCGGGGAGCTGTTTTTT.

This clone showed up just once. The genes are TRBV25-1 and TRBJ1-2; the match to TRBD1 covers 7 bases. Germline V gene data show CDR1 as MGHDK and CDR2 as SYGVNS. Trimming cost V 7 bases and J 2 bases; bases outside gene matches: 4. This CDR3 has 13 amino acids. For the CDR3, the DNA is TGTGCCAGCACAGCAGGGGGGAACTATGGCTACACCTTC. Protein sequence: CASTAGGNYGYTF.

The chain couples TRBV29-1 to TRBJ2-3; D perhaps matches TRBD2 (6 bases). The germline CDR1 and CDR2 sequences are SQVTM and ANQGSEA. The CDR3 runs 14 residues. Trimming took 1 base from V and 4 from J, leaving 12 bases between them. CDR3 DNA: TGCAGCGTTGAAGGAGTGTCGGGGGCAGATACGCAGTATTTT. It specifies CSVEGVSGADTQYF.

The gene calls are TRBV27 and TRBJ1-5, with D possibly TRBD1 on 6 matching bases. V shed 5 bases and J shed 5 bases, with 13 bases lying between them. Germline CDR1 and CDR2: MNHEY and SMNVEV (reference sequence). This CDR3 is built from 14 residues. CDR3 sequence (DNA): TGTGCCAGCAGTACACAGGGACGGGATCAGCCCCAGCATTTT. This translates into CASSTQGRDQPQHF.

The CDR3 reads CASRGTSNTGELFF. As DNA, the CDR3 is TGTGCCAGCAGAGGAACGTCGAACACCGGGGAGCTGTTTTTT. The chain combines TRBV2 with TRBJ2-2; D is unclear. Germline assignment: CDR1 SNHLY and CDR2 FYNNEI. V lost 6 bases to trimming and J lost 0 bases, with 8 bases between them. CDR3 size: 14 residues.

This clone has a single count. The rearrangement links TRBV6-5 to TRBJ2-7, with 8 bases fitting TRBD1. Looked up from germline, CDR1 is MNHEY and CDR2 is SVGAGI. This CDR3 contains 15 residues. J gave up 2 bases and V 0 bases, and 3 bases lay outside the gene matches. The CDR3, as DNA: TGTGCCAGCAGTTACTCCGGGACAGGACCCTACGAGCAGTACTTC. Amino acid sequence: CASSYSGTGPYEQYF.

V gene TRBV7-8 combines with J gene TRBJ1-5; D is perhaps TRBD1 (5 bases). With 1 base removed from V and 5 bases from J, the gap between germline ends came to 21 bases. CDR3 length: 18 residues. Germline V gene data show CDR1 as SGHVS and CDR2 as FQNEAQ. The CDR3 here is CASSLGRYLGERHQPQHF. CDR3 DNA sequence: TGTGCCAGCAGCTTAGGTCGGTACCTGGGGGAGCGCCATCAGCCCCAGCATTTT.

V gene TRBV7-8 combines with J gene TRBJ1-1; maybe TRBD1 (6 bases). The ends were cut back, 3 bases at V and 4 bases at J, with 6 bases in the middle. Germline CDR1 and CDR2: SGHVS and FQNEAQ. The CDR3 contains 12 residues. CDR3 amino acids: CASSLTGTEAFF. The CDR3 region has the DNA TGTGCCAGCAGCTTGACAGGCACTGAAGCTTTCTTT.

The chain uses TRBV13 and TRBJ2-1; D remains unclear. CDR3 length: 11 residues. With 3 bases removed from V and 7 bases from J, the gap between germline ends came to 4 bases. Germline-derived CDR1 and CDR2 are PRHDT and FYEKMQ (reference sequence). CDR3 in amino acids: CASSLENEQFF. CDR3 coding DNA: TGTGCCAGCAGCTTGGAGAATGAGCAGTTCTTC.

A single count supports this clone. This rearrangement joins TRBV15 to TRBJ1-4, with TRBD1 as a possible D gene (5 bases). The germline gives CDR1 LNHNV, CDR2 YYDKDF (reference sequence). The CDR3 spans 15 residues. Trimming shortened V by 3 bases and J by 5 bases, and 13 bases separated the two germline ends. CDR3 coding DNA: TGTGCCACCAGCAGTCTACGGGGGAGAAATGAAAAACTGTTTTTT. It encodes CATSSLRGRNEKLFF.

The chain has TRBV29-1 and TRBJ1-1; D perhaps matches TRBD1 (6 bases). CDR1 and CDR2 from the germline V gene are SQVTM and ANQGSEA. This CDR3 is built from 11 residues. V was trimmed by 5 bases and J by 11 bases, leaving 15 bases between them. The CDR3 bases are TGCAGCGTTTATGGAGGGGGGTGGGCTTTCTTT. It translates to CSVYGGGWAFF.

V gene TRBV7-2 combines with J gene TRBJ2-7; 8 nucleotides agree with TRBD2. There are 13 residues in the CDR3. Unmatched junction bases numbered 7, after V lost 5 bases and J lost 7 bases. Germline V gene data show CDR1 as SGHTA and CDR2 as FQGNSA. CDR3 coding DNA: TGTGCCAGCAGCACCCGGGGGGGCCGGGAGCAGTACTTC. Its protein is CASSTRGGREQYF.

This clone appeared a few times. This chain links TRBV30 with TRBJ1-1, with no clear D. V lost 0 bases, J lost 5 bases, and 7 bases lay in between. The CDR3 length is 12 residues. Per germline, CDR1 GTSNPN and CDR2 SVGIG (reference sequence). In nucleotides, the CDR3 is TGTGCCTGGAGTGTTCTTGGAACTGAAGCTTTCTTT. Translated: CAWSVLGTEAFF.

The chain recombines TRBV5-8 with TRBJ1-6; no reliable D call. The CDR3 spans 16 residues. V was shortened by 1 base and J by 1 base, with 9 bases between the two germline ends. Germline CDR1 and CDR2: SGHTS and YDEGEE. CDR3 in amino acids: CASSLYGISYNSPLHF. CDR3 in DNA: TGTGCCAGCAGCTTGTATGGGATTTCCTATAATTCACCCCTCCACTTT.

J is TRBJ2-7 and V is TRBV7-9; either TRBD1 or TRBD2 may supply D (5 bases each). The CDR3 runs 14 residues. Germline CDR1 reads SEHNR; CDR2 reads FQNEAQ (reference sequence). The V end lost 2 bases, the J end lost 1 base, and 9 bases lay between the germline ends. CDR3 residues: CASSLSRGSYEQYF. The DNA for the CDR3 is TGTGCCAGCAGCTTATCGAGGGGATCCTACGAGCAGTACTTC.

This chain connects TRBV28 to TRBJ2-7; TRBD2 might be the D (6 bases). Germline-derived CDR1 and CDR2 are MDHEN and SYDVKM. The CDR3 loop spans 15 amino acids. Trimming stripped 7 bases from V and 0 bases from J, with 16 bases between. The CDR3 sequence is CASTPSGLSSYEQYF. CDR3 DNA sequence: TGTGCCAGCACTCCTTCGGGACTTAGCTCCTACGAGCAGTACTTC.

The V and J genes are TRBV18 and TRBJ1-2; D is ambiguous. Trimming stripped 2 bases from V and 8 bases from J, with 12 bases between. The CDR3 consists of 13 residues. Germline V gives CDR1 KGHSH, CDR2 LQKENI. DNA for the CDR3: TGTGCCAGCTCACCAACCACCGAGGTCGGCTACACCTTC. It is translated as CASSPTTEVGYTF.

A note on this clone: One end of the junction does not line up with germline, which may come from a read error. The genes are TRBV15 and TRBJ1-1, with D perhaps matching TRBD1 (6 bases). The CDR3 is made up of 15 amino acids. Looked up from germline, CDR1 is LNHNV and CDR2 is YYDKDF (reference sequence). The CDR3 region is CATSRDGGLRTEAFF. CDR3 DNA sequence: TGTGCCACCAGCCGAGACGGGGGGCTTAGGACTGAAGCTTTCTTT.

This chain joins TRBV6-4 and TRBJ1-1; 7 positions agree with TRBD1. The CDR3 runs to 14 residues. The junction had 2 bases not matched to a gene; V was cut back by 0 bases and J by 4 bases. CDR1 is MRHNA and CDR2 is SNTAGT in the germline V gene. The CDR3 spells CASSDSNRGTEAFF. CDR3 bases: TGTGCCAGCAGTGACTCGAACAGGGGCACTGAAGCTTTCTTT.

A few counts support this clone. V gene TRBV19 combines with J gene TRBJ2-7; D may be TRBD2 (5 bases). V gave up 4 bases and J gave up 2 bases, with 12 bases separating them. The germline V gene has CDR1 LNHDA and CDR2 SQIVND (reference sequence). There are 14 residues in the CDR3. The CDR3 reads CASSNSAGPYEQYF. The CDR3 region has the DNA TGTGCCAGTAGTAATAGCGCGGGCCCCTACGAGCAGTACTTC.

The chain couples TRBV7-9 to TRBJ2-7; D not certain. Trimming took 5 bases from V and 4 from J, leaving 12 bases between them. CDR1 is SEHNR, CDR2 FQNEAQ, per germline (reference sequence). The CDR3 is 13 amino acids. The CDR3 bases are TGTGCCAGCAGCGGGTCAAAGAATTACGAGCAGTACTTC. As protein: CASSGSKNYEQYF. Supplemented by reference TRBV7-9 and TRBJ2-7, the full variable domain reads DTGVSQNPRHKITKRGQNVTFRCDPISEHNRLYWYRQTLGQGPEFLTYFQNEAQLEKSRLLSDRFSAERPKGSFSTLEIQRTEQGDSAMYLCASSGSKNYEQYFGPGTRLTVT.

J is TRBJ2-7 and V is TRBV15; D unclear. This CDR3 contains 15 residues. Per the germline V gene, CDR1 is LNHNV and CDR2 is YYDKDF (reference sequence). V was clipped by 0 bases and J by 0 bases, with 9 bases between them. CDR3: CATSRDDQSSYEQYF. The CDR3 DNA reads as TGTGCCACCAGCAGAGATGATCAGAGCTCCTACGAGCAGTACTTC.

The CDR3 protein is CASSFHDRANSPLHF. Here the CDR3 DNA reads TGTGCCAGCAGCTTCCACGACAGGGCCAATTCACCCCTCCACTTT. The chain joins TRBV5-4 to TRBJ1-6; 7 positions match TRBD1. The V gene end was trimmed by 2 bases and the J gene end by 7 bases; junction bases not matched to a gene: 6. CDR1 and CDR2 (germline): SGHNT, YYREEE (reference sequence). The CDR3 is 15 residues long.

Written as DNA, the CDR3 is TGTGCCAGCACCTCCGGGCCTCTCAACGAGCAGTACTTC. Translation gives CASTSGPLNEQYF. The genes are TRBV6-1 and TRBJ2-7, with D unresolved. This CDR3 comprises 13 residues. CDR1 and CDR2 (germline): MNHNS, SASEGT. Trimming pared 7 bases from V and 5 bases from J, leaving 15 bases between.

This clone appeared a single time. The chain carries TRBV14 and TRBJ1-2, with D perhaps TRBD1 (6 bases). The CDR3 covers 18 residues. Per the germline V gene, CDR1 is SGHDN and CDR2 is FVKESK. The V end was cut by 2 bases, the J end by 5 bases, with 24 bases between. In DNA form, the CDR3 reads TGTGCCAGCAGCCAATCCACGGGGGGGGCCATGGGATTGTATGGCTACACCTTC. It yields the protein CASSQSTGGAMGLYGYTF.

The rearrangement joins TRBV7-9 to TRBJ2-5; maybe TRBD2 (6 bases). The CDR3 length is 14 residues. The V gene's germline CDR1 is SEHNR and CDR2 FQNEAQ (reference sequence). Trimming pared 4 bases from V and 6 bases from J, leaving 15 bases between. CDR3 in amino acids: CASSSSQRGKTQYF. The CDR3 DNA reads TGTGCCAGCAGCTCCTCTCAACGGGGGAAGACCCAGTACTTC. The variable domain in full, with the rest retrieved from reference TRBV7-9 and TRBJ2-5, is DTGVSQNPRHKITKRGQNVTFRCDPISEHNRLYWYRQTLGQGPEFLTYFQNEAQLEKSRLLSDRFSAERPKGSFSTLEIQRTEQGDSAMYLCASSSSQRGKTQYFGPGTRLLVL.

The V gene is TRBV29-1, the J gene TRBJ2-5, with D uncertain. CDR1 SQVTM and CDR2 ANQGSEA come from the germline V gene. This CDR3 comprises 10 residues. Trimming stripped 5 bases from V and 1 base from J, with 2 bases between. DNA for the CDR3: TGCAGCGTTAGCCAAGAGACCCAGTACTTC. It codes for CSVSQETQYF.